This T cell receptor beta chain was retrieved from a study of shared clonotypes between healthy human individuals. Study details: Three plates each covered CD4 naive and memory; CD8 naive two, CD8 memory one. Study-level results: On the whole, naive subsets had larger estimated richness than memory subsets had.

The healthy adult donors were HIV-negative and reported no recent acute infections or vaccinations. The germline V gene encodes CDR1 SGHKS and CDR2 YYEKEE (reference sequence). The CDR3 totals 14 residues. The V end lost 4 bases, the J end lost 5 bases, and 10 bases lay between the germline ends. Remarks on this clone: Its antigen is not identified.

The protocol was immunoSEQ multiplex PCR, while the TCRdb copy is restricted to in-frame clones and leaves out a portion. This sample has 2 million to 3 million clones, with around nine tenths found just once. The clonotype was recovered from a man aged 18 to 35 in good health. Sequenced input: naive CD4+ T cells sorted from blood. The sample's subset: CD45RA+ positively selected. V usage is TRBV5-5 and J usage is TRBJ1-6; D gene unclear. CDR3 amino acids: CASSRQENNSPLHF. DNA of the CDR3: TGTGCCAGCAGCAGGCAGGAAAATAATTCACCCCTCCACTTT.